This is a list of T cell receptor beta chains from one sample in a study of CD8+CD57+ T cells in acquired aplastic anemia. TCRdb processed the reads anew with MiXCR; each CDR3 protein has one entry. Among 35,000 to 45,000 distinct CDR3 sequences listed, approximately 67% were seen once. The sequenced material came from sorted CD4+, CD8+, or CD8+CD57+ T cells (not recorded which) from PBMCs. These receptors originate from a human donor in good health, serving as a control. The CDR3 runs from the conserved cysteine through the conserved F or W. The D gene is left open where the match is weak. Part of the rows lack a size; the others show once, few, many or a class for expanded clones.

j_call | v_call | clone_size | d_call | cdr3_nt | cdr3_aa
TRBJ2-1 | TRBV10-3 | NA | TRBD2 | TGTGCCATCAGTGCCGGGACTAGCGGATACAATGAGCAGTTCTTC | CAISAGTSGYNEQFF
TRBJ1-1 | TRBV10-1 | NA | NA | TGCGCCAGCAGTGAGCAGGAACACTTGAACACTGAAGCTTTCTTT | CASSEQEHLNTEAFF
TRBJ2-5 | TRBV24-1 | NA | NA | TGTGCCACCAGTGACGACTTTTCGACGGAGACCCAGTACTTC | CATSDDFSTETQYF
TRBJ1-3 | TRBV7-3 | NA | NA | TGTGCCAGCAGCTTAGTATCACGAGCCGATCCTGGAAACACCATATATTTT | CASSLVSRADPGNTIYF
TRBJ2-1 | TRBV15 | once | TRBD1 | TGTGCCACCAGCAGAGGCCGGGACAGATACAGTGAGCAGTTCTTC | CATSRGRDRYSEQFF
TRBJ2-7 | TRBV10-3 | NA | NA | TGTGCCATCAGGACCGCACAGGGCTACGAGCAGTACTTC | CAIRTAQGYEQYF
TRBJ2-5 | TRBV7-7 | medium-sized | NA | TGTGCTAGCAGCTTAGAGTTAGGGGTGGGGACCCAGTACTTC | CASSLELGVGTQYF
TRBJ1-5 | TRBV20-1 | NA | NA | TGCAGTGCCAAGGGGTCAGGAGGATATAGCAATCAGCCCCAGCATTTT | CSAKGSGGYSNQPQHF
TRBJ1-6 | TRBV9 | medium-sized | NA | TGTGCCAGCAGCGTAGAAGGAGGGGCGGATAATTCACCCCTCCACTTT | CASSVEGGADNSPLHF
TRBJ2-7 | TRBV7-9 | few | TRBD1 | TGTGCCAGCAGCGTCGAGGACAGGGAGGACTACGAGCAGTACTTC | CASSVEDREDYEQYF
TRBJ2-7 | TRBV20-1 | NA | NA | TGCAGTGGGGCCGGGACAAACTACGAGCAGTACTTC | CSGAGTNYEQYF
TRBJ1-5 | TRBV6-2/TRBV6-3 | many | TRBD1 | TGTGCCAGCAGTTACTCCCCGACAGGGGACCCCAATCAGCCCCAGCATTTT | CASSYSPTGDPNQPQHF
TRBJ1-1 | TRBV19 | once | NA | TGTGCCAGTAGTATAGAACGTGGAACTGAAGCTTTCTTT | CASSIERGTEAFF
TRBJ1-6 | TRBV7-2 | NA | NA | TGTGCCAGCCTTAGTCAGACAAATTCACCCCTCCACTTT | CASLSQTNSPLHF
TRBJ2-7 | TRBV2 | NA | NA | TGTGCCAGCAGTGCACACGAGCAGTACTTC | CASSAHEQYF
TRBJ2-1 | TRBV29-1 | NA | NA | TGCAGCGTTCCGCGAATGGACAGTGGGGAGTTCTTC | CSVPRMDSGEFF
TRBJ1-2 | TRBV19 | few | NA | TGTGCCACAAGCAAAGCTGTCCACTATGGCTACACCTTC | CATSKAVHYGYTF
TRBJ2-3 | TRBV25-1 | NA | NA | TGTGCCAGCAGTGAATCGGGCACTCAAACAGATACGCAGTATTTT | CASSESGTQTDTQYF
TRBJ2-7 | TRBV19 | few | TRBD1 | TGTGCCAGTAGTTTACAGGGGAGTTACGAGCAGTACTTC | CASSLQGSYEQYF
TRBJ2-3 | TRBV10-3 | once | TRBD1 | TGTGCCATCAGTGAGTCGATGCCGACAGGGAGCAACACAGATACGCAGTATTTT | CAISESMPTGSNTDTQYF
TRBJ2-7 | TRBV10-3 | NA | NA | TGTGCCATCAAAGGGGCGCGGGACAACTACGAGCAGTACTTC | CAIKGARDNYEQYF
TRBJ2-1 | TRBV12-3/TRBV12-4 | NA | TRBD2 | TGTGCCAGCAGCTTAGGACTAGCGGGAATGAATGAGCAGTTCTTC | CASSLGLAGMNEQFF
TRBJ2-2 | TRBV4-1 | NA | NA | TGCGCCAGCAGCCCCGGCCGTGGAGCCGGGGAGCTGTTTTTT | CASSPGRGAGELFF
TRBJ1-2 | TRBV12-3/TRBV12-4 | NA | TRBD1 | TGTGCCAGCAGGGGCCGGACAGGAGTTGAAAGTGATCGCTACACCTTC | CASRGRTGVESDRYTF
TRBJ1-2 | TRBV9 | NA | NA | TGTGCCAGCAGCTCCAGACGCGGCTACACCTTC | CASSSRRGYTF
TRBJ2-3 | TRBV11-1 | NA | TRBD2 | TGTGCCAGCAGCTTAGTAGCGGGGGTTAGCACAGATACGCAGTATTTT | CASSLVAGVSTDTQYF
TRBJ1-6 | TRBV4-1 | medium-sized | NA | TGCGCCAGCAGCCATGAGGGACGGGATTCACCCCTCCACTTT | CASSHEGRDSPLHF
TRBJ1-2 | TRBV29-1 | NA | NA | TGCAGCGTTTCAGGGGCCTATGGCTACACCTTC | CSVSGAYGYTF
TRBJ1-1 | TRBV9 | medium-sized | TRBD1 | TGTGCCAGCAGCCCCTCCTACAGGGGGCAAAACACTGAAGCTTTCTTT | CASSPSYRGQNTEAFF
TRBJ1-2 | TRBV29-1 | NA | TRBD1 | TGCAGCGTCCTAACCCCAGGGGGCAACTATGGCTACACCTTC | CSVLTPGGNYGYTF
TRBJ1-2 | TRBV15 | NA | NA | TGTGCCACCAGCTTTTCGGCGGGGGATGGCTACACCTTC | CATSFSAGDGYTF
TRBJ2-7 | TRBV7-9 | NA | NA | TGTGCCAGCAGCTTAGCGGGGTCGGGCGAGCAGTACTTC | CASSLAGSGEQYF
TRBJ2-1 | TRBV7-2 | few | NA | TGTGCCAGCAGCTTAACAGAGTACAATGAGCAGTTCTTC | CASSLTEYNEQFF
TRBJ2-5 | TRBV7-2 | NA | NA | TGTGCCAGCAGCTTGGTCGCGGAACAAGAGACCCAGTACTTC | CASSLVAEQETQYF
TRBJ2-7 | TRBV7-8 | NA | TRBD1 | TGTGCCAGCAGCTCCGGACAGGGGTCCTACGAGCAGTACTTC | CASSSGQGSYEQYF
TRBJ1-2 | TRBV15 | NA | TRBD1 | TGTGCCACCAGCAGAGGTGGACAGGGCTATGGCTACACCTTC | CATSRGGQGYGYTF
TRBJ2-6 | TRBV7-3 | few | TRBD2 | TGTGCCAGCAGCTTAACGGGACTAGCGGGGGCCAACGTCCTGACTTTC | CASSLTGLAGANVLTF
TRBJ2-1 | TRBV29-1 | NA | TRBD2 | TGCAGCGTTGAAGGCGGTAGCGGGAGCTCCTACAATGAGCAGTTCTTC | CSVEGGSGSSYNEQFF
TRBJ2-7 | TRBV20-1 | medium-sized | TRBD1 | TGCAGTGCTAGAGATAGACAGGGGCGTTACGAGCAGTACTTC | CSARDRQGRYEQYF
TRBJ2-3 | TRBV11-2 | NA | NA | TGTGCCAGCAGCTTAGTGGTGGTCCCGACAGCAAGCACAGATACGCAGTATTTT | CASSLVVVPTASTDTQYF
TRBJ1-2 | TRBV2 | NA | NA | TGTGCCAGCACGCCGGGAGTTATGCGTGGCTACACCTTC | CASTPGVMRGYTF
TRBJ2-7 | TRBV7-6 | NA | NA | TGTGCCAGCGGTGAGGGGACTTCCTACGAGCAGTACTTC | CASGEGTSYEQYF
TRBJ2-1 | TRBV24-1 | once | NA | TGTGCCACCAGTGATTTGAATGAGCAGTTCTTC | CATSDLNEQFF
TRBJ1-1 | TRBV19 | NA | NA | TGTGCCAGTAGTATGGCAGGGGCGAACACTGAAGCTTTCTTT | CASSMAGANTEAFF
TRBJ2-2 | TRBV7-3 | NA | NA | TGTGCCAGCAGCCCTACCGGGAGCGGGGAGCTGTTTTTT | CASSPTGSGELFF
TRBJ1-4 | TRBV9 | NA | TRBD1 | TGTGCCAGCAGCGCCCGGGACAGTGAAGAACTGTTTTTT | CASSARDSEELFF
TRBJ2-7 | TRBV13 | NA | TRBD1 | TGTGCCAGCAGCTTAGGACAGGGGAAGTCCCACGAGCAGTACTTC | CASSLGQGKSHEQYF
TRBJ1-4 | TRBV7-2 | NA | NA | TGTGCCAGCAGCTCCCATCAGGGACGAGGAGAAAAACTGTTTTTT | CASSSHQGRGEKLFF
TRBJ2-5 | TRBV2 | NA | NA | TGTGCCAGCAGTGAAGCGGGAGAGACCCAGTACTTC | CASSEAGETQYF
TRBJ1-5 | TRBV7-9 | NA | NA | TGTGCCAGCAGCTCAACAGCCCAGCCCCAGCATTTT | CASSSTAQPQHF
TRBJ1-2 | TRBV19 | NA | TRBD1 | TGTGCCAGTACCCAGGACAGGATCGATGGCTACACCTTC | CASTQDRIDGYTF
TRBJ2-5 | TRBV2 | NA | TRBD1 | TGTGCCAGCAGATGGACAGGGGTACAAGAGACCCAGTACTTC | CASRWTGVQETQYF
TRBJ2-1 | TRBV10-3 | NA | NA | TGTGCCATCAGTGATGGGGCGGGTCAGGGGACCTACAATGAGCAGTTCTTC | CAISDGAGQGTYNEQFF
TRBJ1-6 | TRBV10-2 | NA | TRBD1 | TGCGCCAGCAGGGGGACAGGGCAAAATTCACCCCTCCACTTT | CASRGTGQNSPLHF
TRBJ2-7 | TRBV19 | medium-sized | TRBD2 | TGTGCCAGTAGTAGGAGCGGGATGCCCTACGAGCAGTACTTC | CASSRSGMPYEQYF